This T cell receptor (beta chain) was obtained from a study of spatial heterogeneity in lung cancer. Germline assignment: CDR1 KGHDR and CDR2 SFDVKD. V shed 7 bases and J shed 8 bases, with 17 bases lying between them. There are 14 residues in the CDR3. This clonotype is judged medium-sized. Its antigen remains unknown. Findings and limits, study-wide: Expanded alpha and beta TCR counts within tumors tracked tumor mutation counts.

Documented time point: sample taken at primary tumor resection. Every cDNA TCR molecule received its own unique molecular identifier. MiXCR, applied by TCRdb to the 5' RACE reads, yields one record per CDR3 protein. The sample shows approximately 10,000 distinct CDR3 sequences, approximately 6.3% of them seen only once. The V gene is TRBV24-1, the J gene TRBJ2-1; tentatively, D is TRBD2 (5 bases). The source material was lung tumor tissue, sampled at surgery. This clonotype was sampled from a female donor with early-stage non-small cell lung cancer. The CDR3 here is CATRETTDGDEQFF. CDR3 in DNA: TGTGCCACCAGAGAGACTACCGACGGTGATGAGCAGTTCTTC.